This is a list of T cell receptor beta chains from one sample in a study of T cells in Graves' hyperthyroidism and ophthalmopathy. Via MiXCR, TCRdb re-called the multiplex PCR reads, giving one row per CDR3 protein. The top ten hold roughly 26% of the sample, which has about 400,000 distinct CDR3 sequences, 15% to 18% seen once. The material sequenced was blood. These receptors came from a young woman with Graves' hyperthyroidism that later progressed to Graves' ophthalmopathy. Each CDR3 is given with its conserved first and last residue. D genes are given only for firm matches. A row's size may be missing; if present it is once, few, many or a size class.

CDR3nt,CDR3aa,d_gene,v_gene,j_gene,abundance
TGTGCCAGTAGTGGGACTAGTCTCAACACCGGGGAGCTGTTTTTT,CASSGTSLNTGELFF,TRBD2,TRBV19,TRBJ2-2,few
TGTGCCAGCAGTGATTATGACAGGGATCTCACTGAAGCTTTCTTT,CASSDYDRDLTEAFF,TRBD1,TRBV2,TRBJ1-1,many
TGCAGTGCTCGCGAACCAAGCGGGAGAGAGGGCAATGAGCAGTTCTTC,CSAREPSGREGNEQFF,TRBD2,TRBV20-1,TRBJ2-1,few
TGTGCCAGCAGACAGTACAATGAGCAGTTCTTC,CASRQYNEQFF,NA,TRBV2,TRBJ2-1,many
TGTGCCAGCAGTTCGGACAGGGGTAGGAAGACCCAGTACTTC,CASSSDRGRKTQYF,TRBD1,TRBV27,TRBJ2-5,many
TGCAGCGTTGAAGATCGGCCGGGAGGACTTAATGAGCAGTTCTTC,CSVEDRPGGLNEQFF,TRBD2,TRBV29-1,TRBJ2-1,many
TGCGCCAGCAGCTTTACGGCGGGCGCGGACTTCTACGAGCAGTACTTC,CASSFTAGADFYEQYF,NA,TRBV5-1,TRBJ2-7,many
TGTGCCAGCAGCCAAGGGACTAGCGCATCCTACGAGCAGTACTTC,CASSQGTSASYEQYF,TRBD2,TRBV3-1,TRBJ2-7,many
TGTGCCAGCAGCGTCGCAGGGTCGCCCAGCACTGAAGCTTTCTTT,CASSVAGSPSTEAFF,NA,TRBV9,TRBJ1-1,many
TGTGCCAGCAGTGATCCTAGGGCGGGTACGAACACCGGGGAGCTGTTTTTT,CASSDPRAGTNTGELFF,NA,TRBV6-1,TRBJ2-2,many
TGTGCCAGCAGCTTAGGGCAGGGGGTGACCTTAGCCAAAAACATTCAGTACTTC,CASSLGQGVTLAKNIQYF,TRBD1,TRBV11-2,TRBJ2-4,many
TGTGCCAGCAGCCAAGAGGGAGCAGATACGCAGTATTTT,CASSQEGADTQYF,NA,TRBV3-1,TRBJ2-3,once
TGTGCCAGCAGTTTGGGGCGGGTATTGGAGACCCAGTACTTC,CASSLGRVLETQYF,NA,TRBV28,TRBJ2-5,many
TGTGCCAGCAGCTTACCGGGACAGGGATTCATTGAGCAGTTCTTC,CASSLPGQGFIEQFF,TRBD1,TRBV7-9,TRBJ2-1,many
TGTGCCAGCAGTGAAATGAGGGGGATTAACTATGGCTACACCTTC,CASSEMRGINYGYTF,NA,TRBV2,TRBJ1-2,many
TGTGCCAGCAGTCCCAAGGGGACAGGGTGGTTGGTCACTGAAGCTTTCTTT,CASSPKGTGWLVTEAFF,TRBD1,TRBV6-1,TRBJ1-1,NA
TGTGCCAGCAGGACAGACAGCGACAGTTCTCAAGAGACCCAGTACTTC,CASRTDSDSSQETQYF,NA,TRBV28,TRBJ2-5,many
TGCAGTGCTGTAAGTCCCGGGGGGTACACTGAAGCTTTCTTT,CSAVSPGGYTEAFF,NA,TRBV20-1,TRBJ1-1,NA
TGTGCCAGCAGTTACAGAAACACCGGGGAGCTGTTTTTT,CASSYRNTGELFF,NA,TRBV28,TRBJ2-2,few
TGCGCCAGCAGTCCCGGGACAGGGAGAGGCAATGAGCAGTTCTTC,CASSPGTGRGNEQFF,TRBD1,TRBV4-3,TRBJ2-1,few
TGTGCCAGCAGCCTGGGGGTCTCATCCCAAAAACTGTTTTTT,CASSLGVSSQKLFF,NA,TRBV28,TRBJ1-4,few
TGTGCCACCAGTACGCCCGCTACGGTGGCAGATACGCAGTATTTT,CATSTPATVADTQYF,NA,TRBV24-1,TRBJ2-3,NA
TGTGCCAGCAGTTACTCGAGTCCAGGGACTGAAAAACTGTTTTTT,CASSYSSPGTEKLFF,NA,TRBV6-5,TRBJ1-4,few
TGCAGCGTTCGACAGTCCTACGAGCAGTACTTC,CSVRQSYEQYF,NA,TRBV29-1,TRBJ2-7,NA
TGCAGCGGCCGGACAGGGGTGGACACTGAAGCTTTCTTT,CSGRTGVDTEAFF,TRBD1,TRBV29-1,TRBJ1-1,many
TGCAGTGCTAGAGTGGGTGTGAACACTGAAGCTTTCTTT,CSARVGVNTEAFF,NA,TRBV20-1,TRBJ1-1,few
TGTGCCAGTAGGTTGGCGGGCACGAACACCGGGGAGCTGTTTTTT,CASRLAGTNTGELFF,NA,TRBV19,TRBJ2-2,few
TGTGTCAGCAGCCAAAATGGGAGAACGGAGAACACTGAAGCTTTCTTT,CVSSQNGRTENTEAFF,NA,TRBV28,TRBJ1-1,NA
TGTGCCAGCAGTTCACGGACTAGCACAGATACGCAGTATTTT,CASSSRTSTDTQYF,NA,TRBV27,TRBJ2-3,many
TGCGCCAGCAGCCCAGGACTAGCCCCCCCCTACAATGAGCAGTTCTTC,CASSPGLAPPYNEQFF,TRBD2,TRBV4-1,TRBJ2-1,NA
TGCGCCAGCATCGCTGGGGCTGGGACCGGGGAGCTGTTTTTT,CASIAGAGTGELFF,NA,TRBV5-1,TRBJ2-2,many
TGTGCCAGCAGCTTATTACTAGCGGGAGGGTCCTACAATGAGCAGTTCTTC,CASSLLLAGGSYNEQFF,TRBD2,TRBV7-9,TRBJ2-1,few
TGTGCCAGCAGCTTAGATTTAAGTCTAGCGACCTACAATGAGCAGTTCTTC,CASSLDLSLATYNEQFF,NA,TRBV11-2,TRBJ2-1,many
TGTGCCAGCAGCTTAGTTCTAGGGACAGGGCCAGGCCGGGCAGCCTCTAACTATGGCTACACCTTC,CASSLVLGTGPGRAASNYGYTF,TRBD1,TRBV7-2,TRBJ1-2,many
TGCAGTGCTAGTCACTCCAACAGGGTAAATGAGCAGTTCTTC,CSASHSNRVNEQFF,NA,TRBV20-1,TRBJ2-1,many
TGTGCCAGCAGTCCCGGGACAGGGGAGCTGTTTTTT,CASSPGTGELFF,NA,TRBV12-3/TRBV12-4,TRBJ2-2,many
TGTGCCAGCAGCTTAAGTTTCCGAACGGGATCTGTTGGGTACGAGCAGTACTTC,CASSLSFRTGSVGYEQYF,NA,TRBV11-2,TRBJ2-7,many
TGTGCCAGCAGTCCCGGACTAGAACCCTGGGATGAGCAGTTCTTC,CASSPGLEPWDEQFF,TRBD2,TRBV27,TRBJ2-1,NA
TGTGCCAGCAAAGGTATTGGGACGGGCAATCAGCCCCAGCATTTT,CASKGIGTGNQPQHF,NA,TRBV28,TRBJ1-5,many
TGCGCCAGCAGCCAACTCCCGGGAGGCGGAGAGACCCAGTACTTC,CASSQLPGGGETQYF,TRBD2,TRBV4-3,TRBJ2-5,NA
TGTGCCAGCAGTTACCAAACGGGGGGTTCGAACACCGGGGAGCTGTTTTTT,CASSYQTGGSNTGELFF,TRBD2,TRBV6-2/TRBV6-3,TRBJ2-2,many
TGTGCCAGCAGCTTAAGGGGGGCCCCACTCCTAGCCAAAAACATTCAGTACTTC,CASSLRGAPLLAKNIQYF,NA,TRBV7-8,TRBJ2-4,NA
TGTGTCAGCAGTTACGCATCAGGACAGGGAAACAATCAGCCCCAGCATTTT,CVSSYASGQGNNQPQHF,TRBD1,TRBV6-2/TRBV6-3,TRBJ1-5,NA
TGTGCCAGCAGCTTACCGAGGCAGGGGTCTGGGGCCGACGTCCTGACTTTC,CASSLPRQGSGADVLTF,NA,TRBV7-8,TRBJ2-6,NA
TGTGCCAGCAGGGAAGACAGGGGGGGATGGCACACTGAAGCTTTCTTT,CASREDRGGWHTEAFF,TRBD1,TRBV28,TRBJ1-1,many
TGCAGCGTTGGGGTAGGGTACCTCCCTGGAAACACCATATATTTT,CSVGVGYLPGNTIYF,NA,TRBV29-1,TRBJ1-3,many
TGCAGCGTTGAAGGATTCGAGGGATCCAAAAACATTCAGTACTTC,CSVEGFEGSKNIQYF,NA,TRBV29-1,TRBJ2-4,NA
TGCAGTGCTAGAGATCGAGGGGGGTTACAGGGGGGGACCACTGAAGCTTTCTTT,CSARDRGGLQGGTTEAFF,TRBD1,TRBV20-1,TRBJ1-1,NA
TGTGCCAGCAGTTTAAGCCCCGGGACTTCCTACGAGCAGTACTTC,CASSLSPGTSYEQYF,NA,TRBV27,TRBJ2-7,NA
TGTGCCAGCAGTTCCGTTACTTCACCCCTCCACTTT,CASSSVTSPLHF,NA,TRBV6-1,TRBJ1-6,few
TGCGCCAGCAGCCGCGTCCAGGGAAACGAGCAGTACTTC,CASSRVQGNEQYF,NA,TRBV4-1,TRBJ2-7,few
TGTGCCATCAGTGAGCCCGGACTAGCGGGAGGGCCGAGCTCCTACAATGAGCAGTTCTTC,CAISEPGLAGGPSSYNEQFF,TRBD2,TRBV10-3,TRBJ2-1,few
TGTGCCAGCAGTTACTCCGCTGGATTCTATGGCTACACCTTC,CASSYSAGFYGYTF,NA,TRBV6-5,TRBJ1-2,NA
TGTGCCAGCATCGGTTCCGGGACAGTCTACGAGCAGTACTTC,CASIGSGTVYEQYF,TRBD1,TRBV28,TRBJ2-7,many
TGTGCCACCAGCAGAGATCGACAGGACGCCTACAATGAGCAGTTCTTC,CATSRDRQDAYNEQFF,NA,TRBV15,TRBJ2-1,NA
TGTGCCAGCAGTTACACCACGGGGGGAAACACCATATATTTT,CASSYTTGGNTIYF,NA,TRBV6-6,TRBJ1-3,few
TGTGCCAGCTCACAGAGCTCCTATAATTCACCCCTCCACTTT,CASSQSSYNSPLHF,NA,TRBV18,TRBJ1-6,NA